The clone carrying this T cell receptor (beta chain) was observed many times. The record originates from a study of early T cells in non-severe SARS-CoV-2 infection. Unique molecular identifiers were added to individual cDNA molecules. From the 5' RACE reads, TCRdb called clonotypes with MiXCR, one entry per CDR3 protein. The sample records about 57,000 distinct CDR3 sequences, about 9.1% being singletons. The V and J ends lost 4 bases and 6 bases respectively, with 4 bases between them. The CDR3 is 11 residues long. In germline, CDR1 is LGHNA, CDR2 YNFKEQ. The sequenced sample consisted of whole blood. V is TRBV4-2 and J is TRBJ2-1; D remains ambiguous. This receptor was identified in an adult who was a healthcare worker with PCR-confirmed SARS-CoV-2 infection or an uninfected control (not recorded which). The CDR3 loop reads CASSLSNEQFF. The CDR3 nucleotides read TGTGCCAGCAGCCTTAGCAATGAGCAGTTCTTC.